These T cell receptor beta chains were read from a single sample in a study of CD8+ T cells in alopecia areata. TCRdb's copy holds only in-frame clones and misses some; the assay was immunoSEQ multiplex PCR. The table shows around 100,000 clones, with roughly 40% occurring only once. This specimen consisted of CD8+ T cells sorted from blood, obtained at week 24, from a patient treated with tofacitinib. These receptors were obtained from a human donor with alopecia areata. The conserved cysteine and the conserved F or W are not part of the CDR3 here. Each record gives: D gene, V gene, CDR3 protein. A D gene is named only where the DNA matches it firmly.

>TRBD1|TRBV7-9
ASSFGQGDYGYT
>TRBD2|TRBV7-2
ASSSTQRDGETQY
>TRBD1|TRBV19
ASSDRNQETQY
>-|TRBV7-8
ASGLGPGRSYEQY
>-|TRBV11-2
ASSVSGYSSYNEQF
>-|TRBV7-9
ASSKGPYEQF
>TRBD1|TRBV30
AWSVGTGGDEQY
>-|TRBV28
ASSLAENYGYT
>-|TRBV6-5
ASSYLRGQNEKLF
>TRBD2|TRBV7-9
ASTAGGGNQETQY
>TRBD2|TRBV28
ASRGLAGEMNTGELF